A selection of T cell receptor beta chains follows, all from one sample in a study of neurological immune-mediated disorders. TCRdb re-called the 5' RACE reads through MiXCR, storing one row per CDR3 protein. The sample lists 27,000 or so distinct CDR3 sequences, about 21% occurring once. The sample consisted of PBMCs. The receptors here all came from a woman aged 60-75 years in good health. CDR3s include the opening cysteine and the closing phenylalanine or tryptophan. D genes are given only for firm matches. Rows may omit the clone size; those that give it use once, few, many or a size class.

>TRBJ2-7|many|TRBV7-2|NA
TGTGCCAGCAGAACAGGAGGGGAAGCCTTCTACGAGCAGTACTTC
CASRTGGEAFYEQYF
>TRBJ2-3|few|TRBV5-1|NA
TGCGCCAGCATCGGGGGGCTCACAGATACGCAGTATTTT
CASIGGLTDTQYF
>TRBJ1-6|many|TRBV28|NA
TGTGCCAGCAGTCCCCTCTTGGGCAATTCACCCCTCCACTTT
CASSPLLGNSPLHF
>TRBJ2-1|many|TRBV3-1|TRBD2
TGTGCCAGCAGCCTTCGACTAGCGCTCGGGGATGAGCAGTTCTTC
CASSLRLALGDEQFF
>TRBJ2-7|many|TRBV20-1|NA
TGCAGTGCTGGCGAGGAATCAAACCGTTACGCCTACGAGCAGTACTTC
CSAGEESNRYAYEQYF
>TRBJ2-1|few|TRBV5-1|TRBD1
TGCGCCAGCAGCTTGGCGGGACAGGGGTACAATGAGCAGTTCTTC
CASSLAGQGYNEQFF
>TRBJ2-1|many|TRBV6-2/TRBV6-3|TRBD2
TGTGCCAGCAGCTCCACTAGCGGGAGGTCCCCGCAGTTCTTC
CASSSTSGRSPQFF
>TRBJ1-5|many|TRBV7-9|NA
TGTGCCAGCAGCTTAGCGGGCTGGCAGCCCCAGCATTTT
CASSLAGWQPQHF
>TRBJ1-1|few|TRBV18|TRBD1
TGTGCCAGCTCACTTGGACAGGGGATGGCTGAAGCTTTCTTT
CASSLGQGMAEAFF
>TRBJ1-1|many|TRBV7-9|NA
TGTGCCCTAGCTGCCTCAGGGTCCCTACCTGAAGCTTTCTTT
CALAASGSLPEAFF
>TRBJ2-5|few|TRBV9|NA
TGTGCCAGCAGCGAAGGGGGACTGTACCAAGAGACCCAGTACTTC
CASSEGGLYQETQYF
>TRBJ1-3|NA|TRBV9|NA
TGTGCCAGCTCTCTTCGGACAGCCGGAAACACCATATATTTT
CASSLRTAGNTIYF
>TRBJ2-7|NA|TRBV7-2|TRBD2
TGTGCCAGCAGCTTAGGGAGCGGGGGCTACGAGCAGTACTTC
CASSLGSGGYEQYF
>TRBJ2-2|many|TRBV6-6|TRBD1
TGTGCCAGCAGCCGACAGGGAAGGGTGACCGGGGAGCTGTTTTTT
CASSRQGRVTGELFF
>TRBJ2-2|NA|TRBV7-3|TRBD2
TGTGCCAGCAGCCGACTAGCTGGGGGCGGGGAGCTGTTTTTT
CASSRLAGGGELFF
>TRBJ2-1|many|TRBV20-1|TRBD2
TGCAGTGCTAGAGATCTCTTAGCGGGAGGGTTGGATGAGCAGTTCTTC
CSARDLLAGGLDEQFF
>TRBJ1-5|many|TRBV4-2|NA
TGTGCCAGCAGCCAAAGCCCCCAGGGAAGTCAGCCCCAGCATTTT
CASSQSPQGSQPQHF
>TRBJ1-3|medium-sized|TRBV6-6|TRBD1
TGTGCCAGCAGAGACGGACAGGGAGCTGGAAACACCATATATTTT
CASRDGQGAGNTIYF
>TRBJ1-1|many|TRBV6-2/TRBV6-3|TRBD1
TGTGCCAGCAGTGAACAGGGGGGTAGCACTGAAGCTTTCTTT
CASSEQGGSTEAFF
>TRBJ2-2|few|TRBV5-1|NA
TGCGCCAGCAGCCCCCAGCCAGTAAACACCGGGGAGCTGTTTTTT
CASSPQPVNTGELFF
>TRBJ1-4|NA|TRBV7-2|TRBD1
TGTGCCAGCAGCCTCCGGACAGGGTGGGATGAAAAACTGTTTTTT
CASSLRTGWDEKLFF
>TRBJ2-5|NA|TRBV21-1|NA
TGTGCCAGCAGCAAAGGGACAGCAAAAGAGACCCAGTACTTC
CASSKGTAKETQYF
>TRBJ2-3|many|TRBV20-1|TRBD1
TGCAGTGCTTATTTGGGACAGGGCACAGATACGCAGTATTTT
CSAYLGQGTDTQYF
>TRBJ2-7|many|TRBV7-8|TRBD2
TGTGCCAGCAGCGGACTAGCGGACTACGAGCAGTACTTC
CASSGLADYEQYF
>TRBJ2-7|many|TRBV11-3|TRBD2
TGTGCCAGCAGCATCGTGACTAGCAGCGCGCAGTACTTC
CASSIVTSSAQYF
>TRBJ2-3|many|TRBV7-6|TRBD2
TGTGCCAGCAGCTTATGGCGGGAGGGCCGGGGAGATACGCAGTATTTT
CASSLWREGRGDTQYF
>TRBJ2-2|NA|TRBV27|NA
TGTGCCAGCAGTTTTGGAGGTGCCGGGGAGCTGTTTTTT
CASSFGGAGELFF
>TRBJ1-5|many|TRBV9|NA
TGTGCCAGCAGCGTAGATCCAGTCCCCCAGCCCCAGCATTTT
CASSVDPVPQPQHF
>TRBJ2-7|few|TRBV7-2|TRBD2
TGTGCCAGCAGTTGGTCGGGACTAGCTCCCTACGAGCAGTACTTC
CASSWSGLAPYEQYF
>TRBJ1-1|many|TRBV20-1|NA
TGCAGTGCTAGAGATTACCAGAGGGCGGGGAACACTGAAGCTTTCTTT
CSARDYQRAGNTEAFF
>TRBJ1-4|many|TRBV7-2|NA
TGTGCCAGCAGCTTAGCGGTTGGGGCCCGACTGTTTTTT
CASSLAVGARLFF
>TRBJ2-1|many|TRBV4-3|NA
TGCGCCAGCAGCTACAAACTGATCCCCGGTTACAATGAGCAGTTCTTC
CASSYKLIPGYNEQFF
>TRBJ2-2|many|TRBV5-5|TRBD2
TGTGCCAGCAGCCGGGGACTAGCGGGAGTTAACACCGGGGAGCTGTTTTTT
CASSRGLAGVNTGELFF
>TRBJ1-1|few|TRBV5-5|TRBD1
TGTGCCAGCAGCTTGCGTGGGGGACAGGGCCCGGACACTGAAGCTTTCTTT
CASSLRGGQGPDTEAFF
>TRBJ2-1|NA|TRBV20-1|NA
TGCAGTGCTAGGCGACTGGGGTGCTATGAGCAGTTCTTC
CSARRLGCYEQFF
>TRBJ1-1|NA|TRBV18|NA
TGTGCCAGCTCACCCGTGGACACTGAAGCTTTCTTT
CASSPVDTEAFF
>TRBJ1-2|many|TRBV20-1|TRBD1
TGCAGTGCTAGAGATCTCGGCAGGGGGAATGGCTACACCTTC
CSARDLGRGNGYTF
>TRBJ2-3|many|TRBV7-3|TRBD2
TGTGCCAGCAGCTTAAAGACTAGCGGAGGAGATACGCAGTATTTT
CASSLKTSGGDTQYF
>TRBJ1-2|many|TRBV7-8|TRBD1
TGTGCCAGCAGCTTAGGGCCCGGGACAGCTTATGGCTACACCTTC
CASSLGPGTAYGYTF
>TRBJ1-5|many|TRBV21-1|NA
TGTGCCAGCAGCCTCCGGAGAGACAGGGGTGGCAATCAGCCCCAGCATTTT
CASSLRRDRGGNQPQHF
>TRBJ2-7|NA|TRBV6-5|NA
TGTGCCAGCAGTCTGTTGGCAAATTACTACGAGCAGTACTTC
CASSLLANYYEQYF